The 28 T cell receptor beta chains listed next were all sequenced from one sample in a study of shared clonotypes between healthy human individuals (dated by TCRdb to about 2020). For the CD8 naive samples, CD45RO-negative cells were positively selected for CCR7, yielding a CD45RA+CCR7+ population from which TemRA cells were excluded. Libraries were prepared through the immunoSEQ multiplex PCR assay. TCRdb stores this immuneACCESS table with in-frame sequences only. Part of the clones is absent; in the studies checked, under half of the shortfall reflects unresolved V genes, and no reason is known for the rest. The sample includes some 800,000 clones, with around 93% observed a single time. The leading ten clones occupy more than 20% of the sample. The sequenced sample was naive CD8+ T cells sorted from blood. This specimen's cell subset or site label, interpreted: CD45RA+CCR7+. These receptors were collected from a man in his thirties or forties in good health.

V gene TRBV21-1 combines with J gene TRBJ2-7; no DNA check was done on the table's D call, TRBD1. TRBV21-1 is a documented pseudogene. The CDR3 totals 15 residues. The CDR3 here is CASSRGQGVPYEQYF. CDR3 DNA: TGTGCCAGCAGCAGAGGGCAGGGGGTTCCCTACGAGCAGTACTTC.

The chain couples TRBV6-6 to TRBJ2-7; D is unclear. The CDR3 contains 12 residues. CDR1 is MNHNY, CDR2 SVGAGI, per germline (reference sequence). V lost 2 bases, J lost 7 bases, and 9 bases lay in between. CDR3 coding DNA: TGTGCCAGCAGTTACGGGCTAGAGGAGCAGTACTTC. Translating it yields CASSYGLEEQYF.

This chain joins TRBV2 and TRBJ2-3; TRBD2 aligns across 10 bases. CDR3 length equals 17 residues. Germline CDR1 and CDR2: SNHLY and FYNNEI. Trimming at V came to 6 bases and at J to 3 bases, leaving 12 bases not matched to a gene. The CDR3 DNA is TGTGCCAGCAGGGCTAGCGGGAGTCGGGGTAGGACAGATACGCAGTATTTT. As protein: CASRASGSRGRTDTQYF.

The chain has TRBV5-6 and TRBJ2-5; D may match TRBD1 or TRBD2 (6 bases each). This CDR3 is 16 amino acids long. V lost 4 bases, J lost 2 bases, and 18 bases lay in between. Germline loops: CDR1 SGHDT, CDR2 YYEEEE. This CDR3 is CASSGGAQGIQETQYF. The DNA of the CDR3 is TGTGCCAGCAGCGGCGGGGCTCAGGGGATACAAGAGACCCAGTACTTC.

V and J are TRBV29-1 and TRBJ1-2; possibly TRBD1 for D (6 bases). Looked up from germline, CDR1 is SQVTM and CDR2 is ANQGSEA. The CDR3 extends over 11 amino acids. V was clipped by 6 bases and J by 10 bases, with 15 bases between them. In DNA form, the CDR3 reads TGCAGCGTCTCCCGGGACAATGACTACACCTTC. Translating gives CSVSRDNDYTF.

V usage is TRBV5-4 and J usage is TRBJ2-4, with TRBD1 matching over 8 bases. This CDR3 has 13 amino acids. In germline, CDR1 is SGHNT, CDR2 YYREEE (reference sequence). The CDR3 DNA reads TGTGCAACCAGGGGGCTGGCCAAAAACATTCAGTACTTC. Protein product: CATRGLAKNIQYF.

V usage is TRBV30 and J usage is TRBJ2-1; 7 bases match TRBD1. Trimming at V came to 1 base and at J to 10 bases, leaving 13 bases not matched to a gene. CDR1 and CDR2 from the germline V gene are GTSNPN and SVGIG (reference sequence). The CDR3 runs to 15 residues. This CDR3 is CAWSGLGTVNGEQFF. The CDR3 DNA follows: TGTGCCTGGAGTGGCCTCGGGACAGTGAATGGAGAGCAGTTCTTC. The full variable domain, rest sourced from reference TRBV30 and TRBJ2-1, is SQTIHQWPATLVQPVGSPLSLECTVEGTSNPNLYWYRQAAGRGLQLLFYSVGIGQISSEVPQNLSASRPQDRQFILSSKKLLLSDSGFYLCAWSGLGTVNGEQFFGPGTRLTVL.

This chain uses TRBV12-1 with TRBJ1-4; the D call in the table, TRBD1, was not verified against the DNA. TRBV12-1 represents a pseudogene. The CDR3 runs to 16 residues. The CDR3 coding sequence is TGTGCCAGCAGCGTAAGCGAGGACAGGGGAGAGGAAAAACTGTTTTTT. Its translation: CASSVSEDRGEEKLFF.

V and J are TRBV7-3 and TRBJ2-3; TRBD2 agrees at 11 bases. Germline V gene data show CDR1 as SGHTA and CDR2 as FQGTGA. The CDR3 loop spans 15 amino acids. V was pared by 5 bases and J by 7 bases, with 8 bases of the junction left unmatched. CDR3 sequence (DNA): TGTGCCAGCAGCACCACTAGCGGGAGTTCACATACGCAGTATTTT. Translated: CASSTTSGSSHTQYF.

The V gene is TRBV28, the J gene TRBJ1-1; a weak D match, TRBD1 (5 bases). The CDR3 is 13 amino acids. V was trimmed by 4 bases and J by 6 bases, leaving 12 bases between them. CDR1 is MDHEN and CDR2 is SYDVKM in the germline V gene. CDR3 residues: CASSSQSGAEAFF. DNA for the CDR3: TGTGCCAGCAGTTCACAGTCGGGGGCTGAAGCTTTCTTT.

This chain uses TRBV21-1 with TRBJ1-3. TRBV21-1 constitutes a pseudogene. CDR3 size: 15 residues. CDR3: CASSSAAGSGNTIYF. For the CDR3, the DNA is TGTGCCAGCAGCTCTGCGGCGGGTTCTGGAAACACCATATATTTT.

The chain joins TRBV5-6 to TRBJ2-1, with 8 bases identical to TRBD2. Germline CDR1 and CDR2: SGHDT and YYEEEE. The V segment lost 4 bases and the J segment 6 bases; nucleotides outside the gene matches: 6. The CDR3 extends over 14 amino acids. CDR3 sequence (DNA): TGTGCCAGCAGCGGGGAGCGGGAGACCAATGAGCAGTTCTTC. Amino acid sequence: CASSGERETNEQFF.

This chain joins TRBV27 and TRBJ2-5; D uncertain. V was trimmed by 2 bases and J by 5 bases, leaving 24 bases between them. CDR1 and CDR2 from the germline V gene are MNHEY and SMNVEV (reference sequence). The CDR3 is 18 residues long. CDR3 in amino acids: CASSLTPFPRALKETQYF. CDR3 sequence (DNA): TGTGCCAGCAGTTTAACCCCCTTTCCGAGAGCGCTGAAGGAGACCCAGTACTTC.

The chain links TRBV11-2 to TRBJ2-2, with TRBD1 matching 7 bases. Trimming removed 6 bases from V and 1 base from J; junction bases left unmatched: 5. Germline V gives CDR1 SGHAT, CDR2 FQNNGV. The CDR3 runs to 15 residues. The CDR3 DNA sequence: TGTGCCAGCAGTCCGGGACAGCTGAACACCGGGGAGCTGTTTTTT. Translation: CASSPGQLNTGELFF.

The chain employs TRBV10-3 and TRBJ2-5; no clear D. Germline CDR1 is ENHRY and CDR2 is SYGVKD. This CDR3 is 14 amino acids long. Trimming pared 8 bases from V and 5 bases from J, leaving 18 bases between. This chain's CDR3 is CAISTAWGSETQYF. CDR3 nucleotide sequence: TGTGCCATCTCGACCGCTTGGGGATCGGAGACCCAGTACTTC.

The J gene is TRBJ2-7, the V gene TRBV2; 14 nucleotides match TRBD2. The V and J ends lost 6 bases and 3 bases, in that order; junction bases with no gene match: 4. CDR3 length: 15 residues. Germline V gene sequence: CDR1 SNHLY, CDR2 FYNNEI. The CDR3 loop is CASSYGTSGSYEQYF. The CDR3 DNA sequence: TGTGCCAGCAGCTACGGGACTAGCGGGAGCTACGAGCAGTACTTC.

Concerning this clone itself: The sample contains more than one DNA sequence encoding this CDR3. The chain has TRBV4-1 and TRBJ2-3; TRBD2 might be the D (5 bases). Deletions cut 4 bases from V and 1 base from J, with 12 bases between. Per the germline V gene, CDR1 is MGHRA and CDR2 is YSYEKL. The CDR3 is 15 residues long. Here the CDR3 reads CASSPSGRGTDTQYF. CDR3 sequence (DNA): TGCGCCAGCAGCCCCTCTGGGCGGGGCACAGATACGCAGTATTTT.

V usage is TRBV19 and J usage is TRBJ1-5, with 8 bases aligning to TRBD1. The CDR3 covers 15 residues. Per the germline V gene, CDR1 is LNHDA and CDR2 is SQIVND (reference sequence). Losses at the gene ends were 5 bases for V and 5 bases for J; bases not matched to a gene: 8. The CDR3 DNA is TGTGCCAGTAGTCTCCTGGACAGGGTTTATCAGCCCCAGCATTTT. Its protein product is CASSLLDRVYQPQHF. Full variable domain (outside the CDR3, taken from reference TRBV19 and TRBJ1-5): DGGITQSPKYLFRKEGQNVTLSCEQNLNHDAMYWYRQDPGQGLRLIYYSQIVNDFQKGDIAEGYSVSREKKESFPLTVTSAQKNPTAFYLCASSLLDRVYQPQHFGDGTRLSIL.

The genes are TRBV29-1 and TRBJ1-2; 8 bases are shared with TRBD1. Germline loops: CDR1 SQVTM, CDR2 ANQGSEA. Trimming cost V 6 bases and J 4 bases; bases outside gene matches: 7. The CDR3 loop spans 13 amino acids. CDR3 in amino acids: CSVADRDSYGYTF. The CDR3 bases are TGCAGCGTCGCGGACAGGGATAGCTATGGCTACACCTTC.

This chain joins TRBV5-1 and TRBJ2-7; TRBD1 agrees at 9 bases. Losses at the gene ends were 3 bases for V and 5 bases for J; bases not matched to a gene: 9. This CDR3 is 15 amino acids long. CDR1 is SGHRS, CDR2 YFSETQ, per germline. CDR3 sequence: CASSSKGRDRDEQYF. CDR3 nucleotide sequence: TGCGCCAGCAGCTCCAAAGGCCGGGACAGGGACGAGCAGTACTTC.

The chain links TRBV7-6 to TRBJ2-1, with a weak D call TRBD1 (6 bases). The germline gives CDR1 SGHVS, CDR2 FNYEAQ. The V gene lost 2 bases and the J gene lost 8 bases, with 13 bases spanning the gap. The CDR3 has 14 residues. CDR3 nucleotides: TGTGCCAGCAGCTTAACGTGGGGACACGATGAGCAGTTCTTC. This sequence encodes CASSLTWGHDEQFF.

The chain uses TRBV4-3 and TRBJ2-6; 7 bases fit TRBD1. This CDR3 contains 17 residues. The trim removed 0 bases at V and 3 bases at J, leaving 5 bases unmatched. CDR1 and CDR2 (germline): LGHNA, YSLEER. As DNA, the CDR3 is TGCGCCAGCAGCCAAGACAGGGGGTTAAGTGGGGCCAACGTCCTGACTTTC. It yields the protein CASSQDRGLSGANVLTF.

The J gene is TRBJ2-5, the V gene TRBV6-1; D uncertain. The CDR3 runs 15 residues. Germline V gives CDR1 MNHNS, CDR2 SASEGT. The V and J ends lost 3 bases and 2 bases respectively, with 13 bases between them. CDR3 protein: CASSDRAFYQETQYF. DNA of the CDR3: TGTGCCAGCAGTGATAGGGCTTTTTATCAAGAGACCCAGTACTTC.

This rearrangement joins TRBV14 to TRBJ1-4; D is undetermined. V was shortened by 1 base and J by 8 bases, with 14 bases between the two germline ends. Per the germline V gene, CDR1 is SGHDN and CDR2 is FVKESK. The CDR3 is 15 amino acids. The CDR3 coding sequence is TGTGCCAGCAGCCAAGTCTTGGGATCGAGAGAAAAACTGTTTTTT. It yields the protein CASSQVLGSREKLFF.

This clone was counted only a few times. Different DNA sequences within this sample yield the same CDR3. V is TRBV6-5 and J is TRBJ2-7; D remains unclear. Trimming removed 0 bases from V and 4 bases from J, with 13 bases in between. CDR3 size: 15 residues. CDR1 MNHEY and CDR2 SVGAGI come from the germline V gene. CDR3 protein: CASSYSTSGGYEQYF. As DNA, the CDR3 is TGTGCCAGCAGTTACTCGACATCAGGTGGATACGAGCAGTACTTC.

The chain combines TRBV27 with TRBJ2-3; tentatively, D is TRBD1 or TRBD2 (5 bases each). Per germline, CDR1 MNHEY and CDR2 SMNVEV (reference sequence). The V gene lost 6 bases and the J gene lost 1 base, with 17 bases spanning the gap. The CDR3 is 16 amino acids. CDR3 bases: TGTGCCAGCAGCGGGGCCCTCGTACTCCGCACAGATACGCAGTATTTT. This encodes CASSGALVLRTDTQYF.

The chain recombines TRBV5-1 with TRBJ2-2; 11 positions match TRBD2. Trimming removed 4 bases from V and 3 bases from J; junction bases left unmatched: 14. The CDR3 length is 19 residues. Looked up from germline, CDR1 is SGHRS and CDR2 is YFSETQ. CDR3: CASSPKGTSGEQYTGELFF. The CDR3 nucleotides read TGCGCCAGCAGCCCGAAGGGGACTAGCGGAGAACAGTACACCGGGGAGCTGTTTTTT.

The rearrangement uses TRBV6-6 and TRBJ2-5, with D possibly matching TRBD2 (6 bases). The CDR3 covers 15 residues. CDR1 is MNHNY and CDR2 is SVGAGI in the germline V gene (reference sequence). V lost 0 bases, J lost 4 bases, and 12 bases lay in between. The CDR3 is CASSYSSPSAETQYF. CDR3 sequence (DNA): TGTGCCAGCAGTTACTCGAGCCCTAGCGCAGAGACCCAGTACTTC.